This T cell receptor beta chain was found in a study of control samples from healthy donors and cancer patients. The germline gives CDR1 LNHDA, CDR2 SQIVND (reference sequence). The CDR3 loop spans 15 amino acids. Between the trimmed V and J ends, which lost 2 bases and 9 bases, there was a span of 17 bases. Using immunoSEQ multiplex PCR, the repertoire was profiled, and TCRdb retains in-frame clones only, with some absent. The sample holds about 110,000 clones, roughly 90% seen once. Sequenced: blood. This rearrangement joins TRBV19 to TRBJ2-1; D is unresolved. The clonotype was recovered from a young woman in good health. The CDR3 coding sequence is TGTGCCAGTAGTATAACCCGAAAGGACCGTTCTGAGCAGTTCTTC. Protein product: CASSITRKDRSEQFF.